This record concerns one TCR beta chain sequence. Its target is unknown. The data were obtained in a study of naive and memory T cell subsets. The study's findings and limits: Over 85% of naive TCR sequences appeared only once after error correction, unlike memory subsets.

Two oligonucleotides, mixed equimolar, formed the beta constant-region primer covering TRBC1 and TRBC2. Ligation attached a single-stranded oligonucleotide with a 12-nucleotide UMI and the SP2 primer to the cDNA 3' end. TCRdb re-derived calls from the UMI-ligation and nested PCR reads in MiXCR, one entry per CDR3 protein. The sample shows around 30,000 distinct CDR3 sequences, about 11% of them seen only once. Germline CDR1 and CDR2: MNHNY and SVGAGI (reference sequence). The CDR3 covers 14 residues. Germline trimming cut 5 bases from V and 5 bases from J; bases unmatched to any gene: 5. The TCR was taken from a human donor in good health. V gene TRBV6-6 combines with J gene TRBJ1-5, with TRBD1 matching 8 bases. Source material: effector memory CD4+ T cells from blood. Subset indicated: effector memory, CD45RA- CD27-. CDR3 loop: CASSHDRGHQPQHF. The CDR3, as DNA: TGTGCCAGCAGTCATGACAGGGGCCATCAGCCCCAGCATTTT.